This T cell receptor (beta chain) was captured by sequencing in a study of shared clonotypes between healthy human individuals (dated by TCRdb to the early 2020s). Study-level background: The cohort included three men and a couple of women between 18 and 49 years of age. For each donor, CD4 naive and CD4 memory were each run on three plates, CD8 naive on two plates, and CD8 memory on one plate. To estimate repertoire size and how much clonotype sharing occurs between individuals, the study deeply sequenced the blood TCR repertoires of about five healthy adults. To increase sequencing depth and limit assay-specific biases, different laboratories used diverse techniques to prepare libraries and sequence TCR repertoires. Leukapheresis yielded between about 0.85 and 10 billion PBMCs per donor.

Results the study describes overall, beyond this receptor: Because the study included a small number of donors, the genetic and exposure-history diversity represented was limited. Based on pairwise subsampling, the degree of clonotype sharing among donors was expected to be affected by sequencing depth. Across a handful of donors, roughly 5% of naive CD4, roughly 3.5% of naive CD8, about 2% of memory CD4, and about 0.44% of memory CD8 clonotypes were shared. Sampling was restricted to blood, and TCR repertoires in tissues likely differ from the TCR repertoires found in blood. Larger estimated clonotype richness was generally found for naive subsets than for memory subsets. Rarefaction of sorted-subset datasets indicated incomplete sequencing despite the large sequencing depth. Compared with non-shared clonotypes, the clonotypes found in all four sorted-subset donors had higher generation probabilities.

Comments on this clone: This receptor's antigen is unknown. No base quality values were provided; no much bigger clone lies one nucleotide off.

The donors were healthy, HIV-negative adults with no recently reported acute infections or vaccinations. All donors were Caucasian adults living in Nashville, Tennessee, USA. Magnetic negative selection was used to enrich CD4+ T cells, after which naive cells were positively selected on CD45RA and the negative fraction became the memory subset. Blood was collected by leukapheresis, and PBMCs were isolated by Ficoll-Histopaque density gradient centrifugation and then cryopreserved in liquid nitrogen vapor phase. Analytical flow cytometry was used to check the purity and quantity of every magnetically sorted T cell population. Each sorted fraction had its genomic DNA isolated and then quantified by UV absorbance on a Nanodrop 2000c. TCR CDR3 regions were amplified from genomic DNA by multiplex PCR using the deep immunoSEQ assay. Extracted genomic DNA from each cell subset was distributed evenly across all wells of several immunoSEQ 96-well plates, and each plate was treated as a replicate. For sorted subsets, 200 ng of genomic DNA, equivalent to 25,000 to 35,000 T cell genomes, went into each replicate PCR. Purified libraries were measured with a Qubit 3.0 fluorometer, size-checked on a Bioanalyzer 2100, and measured again with the KAPA Library Quantification kit. A separate single-read 150-cycle Illumina NextSeq 550 flow cell was used to sequence each immunoSEQ 96-well plate. In the paper's pipeline: Because the immunoSEQ output included only junctional sequences and no quality scores, the filtering could not be the same as the filtering used for full-length reads. To assign V/J genes and CDR3, sequences were annotated against IMGT germline references using PyIR, a Python wrapper for IgBLAST v1.9. Reads were filtered out if the reads had weak V/J assignments (E-value above 1e-6), no CDR3, stop codons, out-of-frame junctions, or ambiguous translated residues. V3J clonotypes were defined by identical inferred V gene, J gene, and CDR3 amino acid sequence. The percentage overlap between two repertoires was calculated by dividing the number of shared unique clonotypes by the size of the smaller repertoire. Repertoire richness was assessed with RTK rarefaction, the Chao1 estimator, and Recon v2.1 estimates of unobserved clonotypes. For all TCRbeta clonotypes obtained by the gDNA method from a handful of donors, generation probabilities were computed with OLGA. TCRdb took this table from immuneACCESS and kept in-frame rearrangements with V and J called. Such tables lack part of the clones; where checked against another copy, unresolved V genes explain under half of the gap, and the rest is unexplained. That table furnishes V, J and clone size, whereas the DNA furnished D and trimming. This sample holds some 2,000,000 clones; 85% to 95% were observed only once. 0.13% of the sample is taken by the ten largest.

The V end loses 5 bases and the J end loses 6 bases, and a stretch of 13 bases separates them. The CDR1 and CDR2 encoded by the germline V gene are SNHLY and FYNNEI. Including cysteine and phenylalanine, the CDR3 has 13 amino acids. This entry keeps only the CDR3 DNA: 39 bases, framed from base 1. Material for sequencing was naive CD4+ T cells sorted from blood. The cell subset or site label on this specimen signifies: CD45RA+ positively selected. This receptor was obtained from a man aged 18 to 29 in good health. The rearranged segments are TRBV2 and TRBJ1-2, with the D segment identity uncertain. The DNA sequence is given as TGTGCCAGCAGTCCGAGAAAGGAGGATGGCTACACCTTC. The resulting protein is CASSPRKEDGYTF.